One TCR beta chain is described in this entry. Its specificity is unknown. The data originate from a study of immune evolution from preneoplasia to lung adenocarcinoma. Premalignant or tumor cells were enriched by macro-dissection after pathologic assessment. TCRdb's copy holds only in-frame clones and misses some; the assay was immunoSEQ multiplex PCR. Of 8,000 or so clones listed, 78% are singletons. This CDR3 spans 16 amino acids. The V gene's germline CDR1 is SGHRS and CDR2 YFSETQ. Trimming cost V 0 bases and J 3 bases; bases outside gene matches: 5. General study findings and limits: Later-stage lesions seemingly showed higher T cell density and diversity than normal lung.

The sample consisted of FFPE minimally invasive lung adenocarcinoma tissue. The receptor's source is a donor older than 65 with lung adenocarcinoma. This sequence joins TRBV5-1 and TRBJ1-1; the match to TRBD1 covers 10 bases. CDR3 in amino acids: CASSLGTGGLYTEAFF. The CDR3 DNA is TGCGCCAGCAGCTTGGGGACAGGGGGGTTGTACACTGAAGCTTTCTTT. Based on the CDR3 plus reference TRBV5-1 and TRBJ1-1, the full variable domain is KAGVTQTPRYLIKTRGQQVTLSCSPISGHRSVSWYQQTPGQGLQFLFEYFSETQRNKGNFPGRFSGRQFSNSRSEMNVSTLELGDSALYLCASSLGTGGLYTEAFFGQGTRLTVV.